The T cell receptor (beta chain) described here comes from a study of CD8 T cells in ankylosing spondylitis. In this sample, this clonotype turned up many times. Its cognate antigen is unknown. Whole-study findings and limits: Researchers reportedly found disease-linked clones significantly enriched in matched ankylosing spondylitis synovial fluid.

TCRdb re-analysed the 5' RACE reads in MiXCR, keeping a single row per CDR3 protein. The profile covers 200,000 to 250,000 distinct CDR3 sequences, with about a quarter appearing a single time and more than 6.5% taken by the ten largest. The TCR comes from a male donor with ankylosing spondylitis or in good health (not recorded which). The sample taken for sequencing was blood, either unsorted or a sorted T cell fraction (not recorded which).

DNA for the CDR3: TGTGCCATCAGTGGGGACAGGGAGAATGAGCAGTTCTTC. Amino acid sequence: CAISGDRENEQFF. This chain joins TRBV10-3 and TRBJ2-1, with 9 nucleotides matching TRBD1. The CDR3 loop spans 13 amino acids. The V gene end was trimmed by 4 bases and the J gene end by 7 bases; junction bases not matched to a gene: 2. CDR1 ENHRY and CDR2 SYGVKD come from the germline V gene.